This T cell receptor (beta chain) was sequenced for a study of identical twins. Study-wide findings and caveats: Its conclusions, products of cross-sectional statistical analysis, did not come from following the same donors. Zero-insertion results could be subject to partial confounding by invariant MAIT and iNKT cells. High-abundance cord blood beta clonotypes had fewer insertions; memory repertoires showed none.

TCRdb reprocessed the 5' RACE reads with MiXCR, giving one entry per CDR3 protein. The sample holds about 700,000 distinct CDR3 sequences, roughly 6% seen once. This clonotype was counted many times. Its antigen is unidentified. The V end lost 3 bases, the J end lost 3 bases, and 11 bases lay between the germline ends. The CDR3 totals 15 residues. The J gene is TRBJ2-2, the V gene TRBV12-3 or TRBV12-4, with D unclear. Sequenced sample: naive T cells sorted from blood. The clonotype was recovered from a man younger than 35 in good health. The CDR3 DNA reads TGTGCCAGCAGTTTGCGTCCGACGTACACCGGGGAGCTGTTTTTT. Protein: CASSLRPTYTGELFF.